These T cell receptor beta chains were read from a single sample in a study of CD8 T cells in ankylosing spondylitis. TCRdb reprocessed the 5' RACE reads with MiXCR, giving one entry per CDR3 protein. The repertoire holds approximately 440,000 distinct CDR3 sequences, with roughly 15% as singletons. Specimen: blood, either unsorted or a sorted T cell fraction (not recorded which). Receptor source: a male donor with ankylosing spondylitis. Each CDR3 is given with its conserved first and last residue. D genes are given only for firm matches. Size values are once, few and many counts, or a class for expanded clones, and some rows have none.

size	D	V	J	DNA	CDR3
few	TRBD1	TRBV29-1	TRBJ1-2	TGCAGCGTTGAAGACGACAGGGGGCCGGGCTACACCTTC	CSVEDDRGPGYTF
many	-	TRBV29-1	TRBJ2-7	TGCAGCGTTGCCCTTGGGGACACAAGGGAGCAGTACTTC	CSVALGDTREQYF
-	-	TRBV12-3/TRBV12-4	TRBJ2-2	TGTGCCAGCAGTTTGGAACATATGAACACCGGGGAGCTGTTTTTT	CASSLEHMNTGELFF
-	-	TRBV5-1	TRBJ1-6	TGCGCCAGCAGCTTGAGGGCGCCCAGGGAGGGTTCACCCCTCCACTTT	CASSLRAPREGSPLHF
many	TRBD1	TRBV5-1	TRBJ1-2	TGCGCCAGCAGCCCCAGGGGACAGACCTATGGCTACACCTTC	CASSPRGQTYGYTF
-	-	TRBV18	TRBJ1-3	TGTGCCAGCTCACCGGATGGAAACACCATATATTTT	CASSPDGNTIYF
-	-	TRBV19	TRBJ1-2	TGTGCCAGTAGTGGCCCCGTGCGGGGTGGCTACACCTTC	CASSGPVRGGYTF
few	-	TRBV20-1	TRBJ1-1	TGCAGTGCTTTCAGGGAGAACACTGAAGCTTTCTTT	CSAFRENTEAFF
-	-	TRBV28	TRBJ2-5	TGTGCCAGCAGTCCCAACGATCGGAAAGAGACCCAGTACTTC	CASSPNDRKETQYF
few	TRBD1	TRBV7-8	TRBJ1-2	TGTGCCAGCAGCTCCGGACAGGGCGGCGGCTATGGCTACACCTTC	CASSSGQGGGYGYTF
-	TRBD2	TRBV20-1	TRBJ2-5	TGCAGTGCTAGGAGGCTAGCGGGAGGGCCGGCGGAGACCCAGTACTTC	CSARRLAGGPAETQYF
-	-	TRBV11-2	TRBJ2-1	TGTGCCAGCACCCCCGGGGCAGGGGGGTCCTACAATGAGCAGTTCTTC	CASTPGAGGSYNEQFF
few	TRBD2	TRBV20-1	TRBJ2-1	TGCAGTGCTAGACCTTGGGGGACTACCTACAATGAGCAGTTCTTC	CSARPWGTTYNEQFF
few	-	TRBV10-3	TRBJ2-7	TGTGCCATCGGTCCTAACCACTACGAGCAGTACTTC	CAIGPNHYEQYF
many	-	TRBV4-3	TRBJ2-7	TGCGCCAGCAGCCAAGATCTGGGCTACGAGCAGTACTTC	CASSQDLGYEQYF
-	TRBD1	TRBV7-4	TRBJ2-1	TGTGCCAGCAGCTTAAGGTACAGGGGGCGGCACAATGAGCAGTTCTTC	CASSLRYRGRHNEQFF
-	-	TRBV5-5	TRBJ2-1	TGTGCCAGCAGCTTGTCAGGGACTCTCAGCTACAATGAGCAGTTCTTC	CASSLSGTLSYNEQFF
-	TRBD1	TRBV9	TRBJ1-1	TGTGCCAGCACCCGGACAGGACTCATGAACACTGAAGCTTTCTTT	CASTRTGLMNTEAFF
-	TRBD1	TRBV15	TRBJ1-5	TGTGCCACCAGCAGACTTACAGGGGGCCTCGGTAGTCAGCCCCAGCATTTT	CATSRLTGGLGSQPQHF
-	-	TRBV25-1	TRBJ2-1	TGTGCCAGCAGTGAATTCGCGAGGGGTCCGTACAATGAGCAGTTCTTC	CASSEFARGPYNEQFF
few	TRBD1	TRBV30	TRBJ1-2	TGTGCCTGGAGTCAGACAGGGGGCTACACCTTC	CAWSQTGGYTF
few	-	TRBV4-2	TRBJ1-5	TGTGCCAGCAGCCAAGCAGGGGGCAATCAGCCCCAGCATTTT	CASSQAGGNQPQHF
-	TRBD2	TRBV19	TRBJ2-7	TGTGCCAGTAGGTCCCTAGCGGGAGGGGACTACGAGCAGTACTTC	CASRSLAGGDYEQYF
-	-	TRBV20-1	TRBJ1-2	TGCAGTGGGGCAGTGGATGGGGGAGGCGACTATGGCTACACCTTC	CSGAVDGGGDYGYTF
few	TRBD1	TRBV20-1	TRBJ2-2	TGCAGTGCTAGACGACAGGGCAACACCGGGGAGCTGTTTTTT	CSARRQGNTGELFF
-	-	TRBV6-1	TRBJ2-7	TGTGCCAGCAGTCCGGGTCCCAGGTCATACGAGCAGTACTTC	CASSPGPRSYEQYF
few	TRBD1	TRBV12-3/TRBV12-4	TRBJ1-2	TGTGCCAGCAGACTAGACAGGGTGGGGGGCTACACCTTC	CASRLDRVGGYTF
few	-	TRBV4-3	TRBJ1-2	TGCGCCAGCAGCCAAGCCGCAGGTCAACTCGTGAACTATGGCTACACCTTC	CASSQAAGQLVNYGYTF
-	TRBD2	TRBV25-1	TRBJ2-7	TGTGCCAGCAGTGCCGGGACTAGCGGGAGGAGAGGCGAGCAGTACTTC	CASSAGTSGRRGEQYF
-	-	TRBV28	TRBJ2-3	TGTGCCAGCAGGACCCCTGATCTGGGTACGCAGTATTTT	CASRTPDLGTQYF
-	-	TRBV7-2	TRBJ2-7	TGTGCCAGCAGCTTCGGGGTTAGCACGTACGAGCAGTACTTC	CASSFGVSTYEQYF
-	TRBD2	TRBV19	TRBJ2-2	TGTGCCAGTAGTATTAAGCGGGAGAGGGCCGGGGAGCTGTTTTTT	CASSIKRERAGELFF
many	TRBD2	TRBV10-3	TRBJ2-1	TGTGCCATCAGTGTTACGGGAGGGGATGAGCAGTTCTTC	CAISVTGGDEQFF
-	-	TRBV10-3	TRBJ2-3	TGTGCCATCAGTGAGGGGCTATCGGGCACAGATACGCAGTATTTT	CAISEGLSGTDTQYF
-	-	TRBV5-1	TRBJ1-1	TGCGCCAGCAGTCGAGGGACTAGCACTGAAGCTTTCTTT	CASSRGTSTEAFF